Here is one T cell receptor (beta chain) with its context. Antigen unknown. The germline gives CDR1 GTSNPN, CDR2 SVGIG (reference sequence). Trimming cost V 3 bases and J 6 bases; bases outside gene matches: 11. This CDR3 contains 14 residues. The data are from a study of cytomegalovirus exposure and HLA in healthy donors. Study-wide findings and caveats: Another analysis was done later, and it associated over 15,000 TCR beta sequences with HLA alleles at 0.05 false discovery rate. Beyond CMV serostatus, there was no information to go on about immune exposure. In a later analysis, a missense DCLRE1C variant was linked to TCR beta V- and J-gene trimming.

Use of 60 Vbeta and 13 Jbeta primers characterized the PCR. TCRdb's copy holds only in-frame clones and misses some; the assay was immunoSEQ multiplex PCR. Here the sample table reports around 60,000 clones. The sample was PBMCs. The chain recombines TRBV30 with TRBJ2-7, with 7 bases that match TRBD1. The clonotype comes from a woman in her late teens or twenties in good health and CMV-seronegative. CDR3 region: CAWRATGWVGEQYF. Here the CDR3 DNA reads TGTGCCTGGAGAGCGACAGGGTGGGTAGGCGAGCAGTACTTC.